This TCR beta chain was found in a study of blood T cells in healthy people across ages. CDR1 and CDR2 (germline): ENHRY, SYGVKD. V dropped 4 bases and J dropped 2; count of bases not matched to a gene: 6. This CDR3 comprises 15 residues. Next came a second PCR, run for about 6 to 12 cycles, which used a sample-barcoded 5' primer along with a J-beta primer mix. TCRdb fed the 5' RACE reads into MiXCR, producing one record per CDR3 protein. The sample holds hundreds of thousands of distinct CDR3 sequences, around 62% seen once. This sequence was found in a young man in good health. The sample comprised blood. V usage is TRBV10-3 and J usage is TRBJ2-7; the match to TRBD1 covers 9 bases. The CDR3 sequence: CAISGRTGATYEQYF. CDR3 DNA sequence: TGTGCCATCAGTGGGAGGACAGGGGCGACCTACGAGCAGTACTTC.